Below, 21 T cell receptor beta chains from the same sample are listed, as sequenced in a study of blood T cell repertoires in COVID-19. Measured with immunoSEQ multiplex PCR; TCRdb has only the in-frame clones, and not every one. Of approximately 230,000 clones detected, 82% appear once; the ten largest clones hold around 16%. Sequenced input: PBMCs or T cells enriched from blood (not recorded which). Receptors originate from a man aged 35 to 55 who had recovered from COVID-19.

This chain connects TRBV30 to TRBJ1-5; 9 nucleotides match TRBD1. Trimming removed 2 bases from V and 3 bases from J; junction bases left unmatched: 11. The germline V gene encodes CDR1 GTSNPN and CDR2 SVGIG (reference sequence). This CDR3 comprises 17 residues. CDR3 in DNA: TGTGCCTGGAGTAAGTGGAAGACAGGGGGGTCCAATCAGCCCCAGCATTTT. Protein: CAWSKWKTGGSNQPQHF.

In its sample, this clone was seen a few times. The rearrangement uses TRBV6-5 and TRBJ1-6; 11 bases line up with TRBD1. Losses at the gene ends were 7 bases for V and 7 bases for J; bases not matched to a gene: 6. The CDR3 runs to 15 residues. Germline V gives CDR1 MNHEY, CDR2 SVGAGI. The CDR3 reads CASNPDRGRNSPLHF. The CDR3 nucleotides read TGTGCCAGCAACCCGGACAGGGGGCGGAATTCACCCCTCCACTTT.

The V gene is TRBV5-5, the J gene TRBJ1-5; 9 positions agree with TRBD1. There are 13 residues in the CDR3. The V and J ends lost 3 bases and 7 bases, in that order; junction bases with no gene match: 2. Germline CDR1 SGHKS, CDR2 YYEKEE (reference sequence). DNA of the CDR3: TGTGCCAGCAGCTGGGACAGGGCGCAGCCCCAGCATTTT. Translating gives CASSWDRAQPQHF.

The gene calls are TRBV7-8 and TRBJ2-2, with 14 bases that match TRBD2. V lost 5 bases and J lost 6; bases outside the gene matches: 5. This CDR3 is 16 amino acids long. CDR1 and CDR2 (germline): SGHVS, FQNEAQ. The CDR3 DNA sequence: TGTGCCAGCAGCATGACTAGCGGGGGGGCCCCCGGGGAGCTGTTTTTT. Amino acid sequence: CASSMTSGGAPGELFF.

The V and J genes are TRBV15 and TRBJ2-2; a weak D match, TRBD2 (6 bases). The CDR3 covers 16 residues. Germline lookup yields CDR1 LNHNV and CDR2 YYDKDF (reference sequence). V gave up 3 bases and J gave up 1 base, with 12 bases separating them. CDR3 coding DNA: TGTGCCACCAGCAGGAGGAGCGGGTTGAACACCGGGGAGCTGTTTTTT. This gives the protein CATSRRSGLNTGELFF.

The chain uses TRBV6-5 and TRBJ1-1; a weak D match, TRBD1 (5 bases). The CDR3 extends over 11 amino acids. V shed 7 bases and J shed 4 bases, with 7 bases lying between them. Germline lookup yields CDR1 MNHEY and CDR2 SVGAGI. The CDR3 reads CASTQGTEAFF. For the CDR3, the DNA is TGTGCCAGCACGCAGGGCACTGAAGCTTTCTTT.

V and J are TRBV3-1 (or the pseudogene TRBV3-2) and TRBJ1-2; the D is unclear. Germline V lookup: CDR1 LGHDT, CDR2 YNNKEL (reference sequence). V was shortened by 5 bases and J by 0 bases, with 7 bases between the two germline ends. The CDR3 length is 13 residues. CDR3 protein: CASSLEPNYGYTF. The CDR3 DNA reads as TGTGCCAGCAGCTTAGAGCCTAACTATGGCTACACCTTC.

The chain links TRBV9 to TRBJ2-2; 11 bases are shared with TRBD2. After removal of 0 bases from V and 5 bases from J, the junction contained 0 bases not matched to a gene. Germline assignment: CDR1 SGDLS and CDR2 YYNGEE. The CDR3 contains 15 residues. CDR3 bases: TGTGCCAGCAGCGTAGTAGCGGGGGGGACCGGGGAGCTGTTTTTT. It encodes CASSVVAGGTGELFF.

In regard to this clone: Other DNA sequences in this sample translate to the same CDR3. The V gene is TRBV3-1 (or the pseudogene TRBV3-2), the J gene TRBJ2-5; no definite D call. Germline-derived CDR1 and CDR2 are LGHDT and YNNKEL (reference sequence). V gave up 0 bases and J gave up 5 bases, with 4 bases separating them. This CDR3 contains 12 residues. CDR3 in DNA: TGTGCCAGCAGCCAAGATCTTGAGACCCAGTACTTC. Translation: CASSQDLETQYF.

A single count supports this clone. The V call is TRBV7-2, the J call TRBJ1-4; D is perhaps TRBD1 (6 bases). The CDR3 length is 16 residues. With 3 bases removed from V and 4 bases from J, the gap between germline ends came to 15 bases. Germline V gene lookup returns CDR1 SGHTA and CDR2 FQGNSA. CDR3 DNA sequence: TGTGCCAGCAGCTTGAGTGGGGGGGCTCGTAATGAAAAACTGTTTTTT. Translating it yields CASSLSGGARNEKLFF.

V usage is TRBV5-1 and J usage is TRBJ2-7; TRBD2 agrees at 11 bases. The V and J ends lost 0 bases and 6 bases, in that order; junction bases with no gene match: 5. Looked up from germline, CDR1 is SGHRS and CDR2 is YFSETQ. The CDR3 spans 15 residues. The CDR3 DNA follows: TGCGCCAGCAGCTTGGCCTTAGCGGGAGGGCTCGAGCAGTACTTC. Amino acid sequence: CASSLALAGGLEQYF.

The CDR3 here is CASSPDRTGEKLFF. The CDR3 nucleotides read TGTGCCAGCAGCCCGGACAGGACGGGCGAAAAACTGTTTTTT. The J gene is TRBJ1-4, the V gene TRBV4-2, with TRBD1 identical over 7 bases. Losses at the gene ends were 4 bases for V and 8 bases for J; bases not matched to a gene: 7. Germline CDR1 is LGHNA and CDR2 is YNFKEQ. The CDR3 sequence is 14 residues long.

This CDR3 reads CASSLEDTSFFDEQFF. Here the CDR3 DNA reads TGTGCCAGCAGCTTAGAGGACACCTCTTTTTTCGATGAGCAGTTCTTC. The chain links TRBV7-9 to TRBJ2-1; D might be TRBD1 (5 bases). This CDR3 has 16 amino acids. From germline, CDR1 is SEHNR and CDR2 FQNEAQ (reference sequence). V was pared by 1 base and J by 8 bases, with 18 bases between. Combining the CDR3 with reference TRBV7-9 and TRBJ2-1 gives the whole variable domain DTGVSQNPRHKITKRGQNVTFRCDPISEHNRLYWYRQTLGQGPEFLTYFQNEAQLEKSRLLSDRFSAERPKGSFSTLEIQRTEQGDSAMYLCASSLEDTSFFDEQFFGPGTRLTVL.

V gene TRBV7-2 combines with J gene TRBJ1-6; D perhaps matches TRBD1 (6 bases). Trimming pared 5 bases from V and 5 bases from J, leaving 13 bases between. The CDR3 is 15 amino acids. Germline loops: CDR1 SGHTA, CDR2 FQGNSA. CDR3: CASSPRRDNNSPLHF. The CDR3 nucleotides read TGTGCCAGCAGCCCGCGCCGGGACAATAATTCACCCCTCCACTTT. Filled out from reference TRBV7-2 and TRBJ1-6, the complete variable domain reads GAGVSQSPSNKVTEKGKDVELRCDPISGHTALYWYRQSLGQGLEFLIYFQGNSAPDKSGLPSDRFSAERTGGSVSTLTIQRTQQEDSAVYLCASSPRRDNNSPLHFGNGTRLTVT.

The gene calls are TRBV24-1 and TRBJ1-2, with TRBD1 as a possible D gene (6 bases). Germline CDR1 reads KGHDR; CDR2 reads SFDVKD. Trimming pared 10 bases from V and 7 bases from J, leaving 21 bases between. This CDR3 has 14 amino acids. The CDR3 loop is CATRHREGRGGYTF. The CDR3 nucleotides are TGTGCCACGCGACACAGGGAGGGGCGAGGTGGCTACACCTTC.

The chain employs TRBV4-1 and TRBJ2-1, with 7 bases matching TRBD2. The CDR3 spans 15 residues. Germline V gives CDR1 MGHRA, CDR2 YSYEKL. V lost 4 bases, J lost 2 bases, and 5 bases stayed unmatched. CDR3 residues: CASSPVGRTYNEQFF. CDR3 in DNA: TGCGCCAGCAGCCCCGTCGGGAGGACCTACAATGAGCAGTTCTTC.

The rearrangement joins TRBV5-4 to TRBJ2-1, with 7 bases that match TRBD1. The CDR3 covers 15 residues. Germline CDR1 is SGHNT and CDR2 is YYREEE (reference sequence). J gave up 7 bases and V 1 base, and 8 bases lay outside the gene matches. The CDR3 loop reads CASSLRQGELNEQFF. The CDR3 bases are TGTGCCAGCAGCTTGCGGCAGGGGGAGCTAAATGAGCAGTTCTTC.

The rearrangement uses TRBV10-1 and TRBJ2-3; D gene uncertain. The germline gives CDR1 WNHNN, CDR2 SYGVQD (reference sequence). Deletions cut 7 bases from V and 2 bases from J, with 10 bases between. This CDR3 spans 13 amino acids. In DNA form, the CDR3 reads TGCGCCAGCAATCGGGTGTACACAGATACGCAGTATTTT. Translation gives CASNRVYTDTQYF.

This chain links TRBV6-5 with TRBJ2-7; 8 bases map to TRBD1. V lost 0 bases to trimming and J lost 3 bases; unmatched junction nucleotides: 4. The CDR3 is 15 residues long. CDR1 and CDR2 (germline): MNHEY, SVGAGI. The CDR3 sequence: CASSYSFRGLYEQYF. CDR3 DNA: TGTGCCAGCAGTTACTCGTTCAGGGGGCTCTACGAGCAGTACTTC.

V and J are TRBV5-1 and TRBJ2-3, with 7 positions matching TRBD1. CDR1 SGHRS and CDR2 YFSETQ come from the germline V gene. V was clipped by 5 bases and J by 2 bases; unmatched bases: 11. The CDR3 contains 16 residues. This CDR3 reads CASRKGALSPTDTQYF. DNA of the CDR3: TGCGCCAGCAGAAAGGGGGCCCTAAGCCCCACAGATACGCAGTATTTT.

The CDR3 reads CASSLGGALETQYF. CDR3 nucleotide sequence: TGTGCCAGCAGCTTAGGCGGGGCTCTAGAGACCCAGTACTTC. This chain joins TRBV11-2 and TRBJ2-5; a weak D match, TRBD2 (6 bases). Deletions cut 1 base from V and 4 bases from J, with 10 bases between. This CDR3 contains 14 residues. CDR1 and CDR2 (germline): SGHAT, FQNNGV.